This T cell receptor (beta chain) stems from a study of OX40 agonist ivuxolimab in advanced cancers. Clones were read by immunoSEQ multiplex PCR, and TCRdb kept only the in-frame ones, dropping some. The table has 25,000 to 30,000 clones, 65% to 80% seen once. CDR1 and CDR2 (germline): SGHTA, FQGTGA. The CDR3 spans 18 residues. V lost 5 bases to trimming and J lost 5 bases; unmatched junction nucleotides: 18. The source was CD4+ or CD8+ T cells sorted from blood, collected in a trial of the OX40 agonist ivuxolimab. The TCR comes from an adult with an advanced solid tumor such as melanoma, head and neck, liver or kidney cancer. The V and J genes are TRBV7-3 and TRBJ2-5, with TRBD2 identical over 9 bases. The CDR3 region is CASSIKPSWIAGVETQYF. In DNA form, the CDR3 reads TGTGCCAGCAGCATTAAACCCTCCTGGATAGCGGGGGTTGAGACCCAGTACTTC.